One sample yielded the 15 T cell receptor beta chains listed below, sequenced in a study of beta chain features in type 1 diabetes (dated by TCRdb to the late 2010s). Results and caveats for the whole study, not just this receptor: In all four CD4+ subsets, TCRB CDR3 length was moderately but significantly shorter in type 1 diabetes patients.

These receptors' antigens are unknown. Library preparation used the immunoSEQ multiplex PCR assay. The High Capacity cDNA Reverse Transcription Kit was used to reverse transcribe all of the isolated RNA, meaning that expressed TCRB transcripts were what got sequenced. TCRdb mirrors the immuneACCESS table, restricted to in-frame sequences. Some clones are absent from its copies; in checked studies, under half trace to an unresolved V gene, and the reason for the others is unknown. The sample yields 640,000 or so clones; about 14% were counted once. The ten largest clones take up just under 0.04% of the sample. Sequencing was performed on naive CD4+ T cells from blood. The sample's cell subset or site label, decoded: true naive CD4+ T cells. These receptors originate from a man younger than 30 with type 1 diabetes.

In this sample, this clone turned up a few times. The chain employs TRBV7-2 and TRBJ2-7; a weak D match, TRBD2 (6 bases). The CDR3 has 15 amino acids. V dropped 3 bases and J dropped 4 bases, with 16 bases sitting between them. Germline V gene lookup returns CDR1 SGHTA and CDR2 FQGNSA. CDR3 protein: CASSFGEDFMYEQYF. CDR3 DNA: TGTGCCAGCAGCTTTGGGGAGGATTTTATGTACGAGCAGTACTTC.

This clone was seen a few times. The chain joins TRBV5-1 to TRBJ2-5, with D perhaps assigned TRBD1 or TRBD2 (5 bases each). The CDR3 extends over 15 amino acids. Germline V gene sequence: CDR1 SGHRS, CDR2 YFSETQ. V was shortened by 2 bases and J by 5 bases, with 16 bases between the two germline ends. CDR3 sequence reads: CASSFQGPRAETQYF. CDR3 DNA sequence: TGCGCCAGCAGCTTTCAGGGACCTCGGGCGGAGACCCAGTACTTC.

This clone was found a few times. The chain carries TRBV7-9 and TRBJ2-2; 7 bases are a match to TRBD2. The trim removed 3 bases at V and 0 bases at J, leaving 4 bases unmatched. Germline V gene lookup returns CDR1 SEHNR and CDR2 FQNEAQ (reference sequence). This CDR3 region has 16 residues. CDR3 nucleotide sequence: TGTGCCAGCAGCTTGGGGCTAGCGGCGAACACCGGGGAGCTGTTTTTT. It translates to CASSLGLAANTGELFF.

This clone was picked up a small number of times. This chain links TRBV6-5 with TRBJ2-5; 10 bases agree with TRBD2. The germline V gene encodes CDR1 MNHEY and CDR2 SVGAGI. The CDR3 has 15 residues. After removal of 7 bases from V and 3 bases from J, the junction contained 8 bases not matched to a gene. The CDR3 loop is CASTARLAGEETQYF. The CDR3 DNA is TGTGCCAGCACCGCAAGGCTAGCGGGGGAAGAGACCCAGTACTTC.

This clone showed up just a few times. The rearrangement links TRBV5-1 to TRBJ2-1; no clear D gene. Per the germline V gene, CDR1 is SGHRS and CDR2 is YFSETQ. The CDR3 totals 13 residues. The V gene lost 4 bases and the J gene lost 5 bases, with 10 bases spanning the gap. CDR3 in DNA: TGCGCCAGCAGCCTGGGGTCAGACAATGAGCAGTTCTTC. This encodes CASSLGSDNEQFF.

This clone was seen a handful of times. CDR3: CASSNRGSADTQYF. DNA of the CDR3: TGTGCCAGCAGTAACAGGGGGTCGGCAGATACGCAGTATTTT. The V call is TRBV6-6, the J call TRBJ2-3; 8 positions agree with TRBD1. This CDR3 is 14 amino acids long. Looked up from germline, CDR1 is MNHNY and CDR2 is SVGAGI (reference sequence). V lost 5 bases, J lost 4 bases, and 5 bases stayed unmatched.

Comment on this clone: Additional DNA sequences in this sample encode the identical CDR3. The J gene is TRBJ2-3, the V gene TRBV20-1; D is unclear. V lost 3 bases and J lost 5, with 6 bases in between. The CDR3 runs to 11 residues. The V gene's germline CDR1 is DFQATT and CDR2 SNEGSKA (reference sequence). CDR3 residues: CSASLGDTQYF. The CDR3 nucleotides read TGCAGTGCTAGTCTGGGAGATACGCAGTATTTT.

This clone has a handful of counts. The chain is built from TRBV11-2 and TRBJ2-1; 9 nucleotides agree with TRBD2. This CDR3 spans 16 amino acids. J gave up 9 bases and V 5 bases, and 14 bases lay outside the gene matches. Germline CDR1 and CDR2: SGHAT and FQNNGV. CDR3 coding DNA: TGTGCCAGCAGCGTAAGAGGAGTAGCGGGAGACAGTGAGCAGTTCTTC. This encodes CASSVRGVAGDSEQFF.

This chain connects TRBV7-2 to TRBJ2-1; TRBD2 is a possible D gene (7 bases). The germline gives CDR1 SGHTA, CDR2 FQGNSA. Deletions cut 3 bases from V and 4 bases from J, with 13 bases between. This CDR3 region has 15 residues. In DNA form, the CDR3 reads TGTGCCAGCAGCTTCGACGGGGGGCGGTACAATGAGCAGTTCTTC. Protein product: CASSFDGGRYNEQFF. Full variable domain (missing parts from reference TRBV7-2 and TRBJ2-1): GAGVSQSPSNKVTEKGKDVELRCDPISGHTALYWYRQSLGQGLEFLIYFQGNSAPDKSGLPSDRFSAERTGGSVSTLTIQRTQQEDSAVYLCASSFDGGRYNEQFFGPGTRLTVL.

The V call is TRBV5-1, the J call TRBJ2-1, with D unclear. V dropped 2 bases and J dropped 3 bases, with 9 bases sitting between them. Germline loops: CDR1 SGHRS, CDR2 YFSETQ. This CDR3 spans 14 amino acids. The CDR3 nucleotides are TGCGCCAGCAGCTTAGGAGACTTCTACAATGAGCAGTTCTTC. This encodes CASSLGDFYNEQFF.

This chain joins TRBV10-3 and TRBJ2-3, with D possibly matching TRBD1 (5 bases). Trimming took 10 bases from V and 0 from J, leaving 14 bases between them. Germline-derived CDR1 and CDR2 are ENHRY and SYGVKD. The CDR3 is 14 amino acids. CDR3 residues: CATRGGTSTDTQYF. In nucleotides, the CDR3 is TGTGCCACTAGGGGCGGCACTAGCACAGATACGCAGTATTTT.

This chain links TRBV2 with TRBJ1-6; D ambiguous. Germline CDR1 SNHLY, CDR2 FYNNEI. V gave up 7 bases and J gave up 4 bases, with 8 bases separating them. The CDR3 sequence is 13 residues long. The CDR3 loop is CASMYEYNSPLHF. Here the CDR3 DNA reads TGTGCCAGCATGTACGAGTATAATTCACCCCTCCACTTT.

This clone was counted between two and nine times. The chain carries TRBV11-2 and TRBJ2-5; perhaps D is TRBD1 or TRBD2 (6 bases each). Germline CDR1 reads SGHAT; CDR2 reads FQNNGV. Trimming cost V 5 bases and J 3 bases, with 16 bases left between them. This CDR3 has 15 residues. CDR3 nucleotide sequence: TGTGCCAGCAGCCCCGGGGGCCCACGGGAAGAGACCCAGTACTTC. This translates into CASSPGGPREETQYF. Full variable domain (missing parts from reference TRBV11-2 and TRBJ2-5): EAGVAQSPRYKIIEKRQSVAFWCNPISGHATLYWYQQILGQGPKLLIQFQNNGVVDDSQLPKDRFSAERLKGVDSTLKIQPAKLEDSAVYLCASSPGGPREETQYFGPGTRLLVL.

In DNA, the CDR3 is TGTGCCAGCAGCGTAGAAGGAATCAGGAATCAGCCCCAGCATTTT. As protein: CASSVEGIRNQPQHF. The rearrangement links TRBV9 to TRBJ1-5; D unresolved. CDR3 size: 15 residues. Germline CDR1 and CDR2: SGDLS and YYNGEE. V was clipped by 0 bases and J by 4 bases, with 11 bases between them.

This chain joins TRBV25-1 and TRBJ2-1; 7 bases map to TRBD1. Germline V gene data show CDR1 as MGHDK and CDR2 as SYGVNS. The CDR3 totals 16 residues. V lost 6 bases to trimming and J lost 5 bases; unmatched junction nucleotides: 13. CDR3 sequence: CASRPLYATGNNEQFF. The CDR3 DNA reads TGTGCCAGCAGACCGTTGTACGCGACAGGGAACAATGAGCAGTTCTTC.